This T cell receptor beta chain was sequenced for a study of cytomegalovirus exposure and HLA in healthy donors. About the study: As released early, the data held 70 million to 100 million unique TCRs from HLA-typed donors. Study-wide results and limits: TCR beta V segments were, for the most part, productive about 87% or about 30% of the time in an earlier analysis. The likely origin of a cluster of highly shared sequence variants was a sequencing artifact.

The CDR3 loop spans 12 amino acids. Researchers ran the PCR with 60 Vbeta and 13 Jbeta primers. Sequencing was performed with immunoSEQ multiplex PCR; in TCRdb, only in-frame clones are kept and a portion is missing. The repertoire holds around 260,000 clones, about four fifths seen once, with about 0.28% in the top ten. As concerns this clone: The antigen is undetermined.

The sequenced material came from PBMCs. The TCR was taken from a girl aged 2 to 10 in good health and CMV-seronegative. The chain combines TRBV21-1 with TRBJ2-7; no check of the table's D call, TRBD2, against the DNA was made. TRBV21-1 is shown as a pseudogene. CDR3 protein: CAVGGAVYEQYF. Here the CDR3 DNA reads TGTGCTGTGGGGGGAGCGGTCTACGAGCAGTACTTC.